This record covers a single T cell receptor beta chain. Antigen specificity is unknown. This sample was included in a study of shared clonotypes between healthy human individuals. Study overall: Every donor yielded three CD4 naive, three CD4 memory, two CD8 naive and one CD8 memory plate. Overall study findings and caveats: The four-donor shared clonotypes exceeded non-shared clonotypes in generation probability, with non-shared ones scoring lower. As a rule, naive subsets had a larger estimated richness than memory subsets.

Libraries were prepared by immunoSEQ multiplex PCR; TCRdb keeps only in-frame clonotypes and omits some of them. The sample includes about 340,000 clones, 73% seen only once; the top ten take more than 9%. Nashville, Tennessee was home to all donors, each a Caucasian adult. The germline V gene has CDR1 LNHDA and CDR2 SQIVND (reference sequence). The CDR3 covers 18 residues. The ends were cut back, 7 bases at V and 3 bases at J, with 25 bases in the middle. Sequenced sample: memory CD4+ T cells sorted from blood. Noted subset: CD45RA-negative fraction. This TCR was recovered from a man aged 30 to 39 in good health. This sequence joins TRBV19 and TRBJ2-1; D is possibly TRBD1 (5 bases). Written as DNA, the CDR3 is TGTGCCAGTACTAAGGGGCTACGCTACTCTCGGATCTACAATGAGCAGTTCTTC. This encodes CASTKGLRYSRIYNEQFF.